Reported below is one TCR beta chain. Its antigen is unknown. This entry belongs to a study of OX40 agonist ivuxolimab in advanced cancers. Overall study context: An anti-OX40 (CD134) antibody with agonistic activity, ivuxolimab, was administered to patients. Patients were about 83% male with ages roughly 20 to 90, mean roughly 64.

Method: immunoSEQ multiplex PCR; TCRdb's copy keeps in-frame clones and lacks some. The table has under 90,000 clones, 84% seen once. CDR1 is LGHNT, CDR2 FRNRAP, per germline. V lost 5 bases and J lost 5, with 18 bases in between. The CDR3 covers 15 residues. Overall study results and limits: The authors did not determine the antigen specificity of the expanded peripheral T cells.

This chain uses TRBV12-5 with TRBJ2-5; possible D gene TRBD2, 5 bases. The TCR originated in an adult with an advanced solid tumor such as melanoma, head and neck, liver or kidney cancer. The sequences come from CD4+ or CD8+ T cells sorted from blood, collected in a trial of the OX40 agonist ivuxolimab. The CDR3 sequence: CASGLGSPFGETQYF. DNA for the CDR3: TGTGCTAGTGGTCTGGGGAGCCCTTTTGGGGAGACCCAGTACTTC. Supplemented by reference TRBV12-5 and TRBJ2-5, the full variable domain reads DARVTQTPRHKVTEMGQEVTMRCQPILGHNTVFWYRQTMMQGLELLAYFRNRAPLDDSGMPKDRFSAEMPDATLATLKIQPSEPRDSAVYFCASGLGSPFGETQYFGPGTRLLVL.